The entry that follows covers one TCR beta chain sequence. These data belong to a study of cytomegalovirus exposure and HLA in healthy donors. Researchers ran the PCR with 60 Vbeta and 13 Jbeta primers. Clones were read by immunoSEQ multiplex PCR, and TCRdb kept only the in-frame ones, dropping some. The ten top clones account for about 4%, within a sample of around 110,000 clones. This clonotype originated in a man aged 25-45 years in good health and CMV-seronegative. The sample was PBMCs.

The chain's CDR3 is CASSQGQITLYGYTF. As DNA, the CDR3 is TGCGCCAGCAGCCAAGGACAGATCACACTCTATGGCTACACCTTC. The rearrangement links TRBV10-1 to TRBJ1-2; a possible D gene is TRBD1 (6 bases). CDR1 WNHNN and CDR2 SYGVQD come from the germline V gene (reference sequence). Trimming cost V 6 bases and J 4 bases, with 18 bases left between them. This CDR3 spans 15 amino acids.